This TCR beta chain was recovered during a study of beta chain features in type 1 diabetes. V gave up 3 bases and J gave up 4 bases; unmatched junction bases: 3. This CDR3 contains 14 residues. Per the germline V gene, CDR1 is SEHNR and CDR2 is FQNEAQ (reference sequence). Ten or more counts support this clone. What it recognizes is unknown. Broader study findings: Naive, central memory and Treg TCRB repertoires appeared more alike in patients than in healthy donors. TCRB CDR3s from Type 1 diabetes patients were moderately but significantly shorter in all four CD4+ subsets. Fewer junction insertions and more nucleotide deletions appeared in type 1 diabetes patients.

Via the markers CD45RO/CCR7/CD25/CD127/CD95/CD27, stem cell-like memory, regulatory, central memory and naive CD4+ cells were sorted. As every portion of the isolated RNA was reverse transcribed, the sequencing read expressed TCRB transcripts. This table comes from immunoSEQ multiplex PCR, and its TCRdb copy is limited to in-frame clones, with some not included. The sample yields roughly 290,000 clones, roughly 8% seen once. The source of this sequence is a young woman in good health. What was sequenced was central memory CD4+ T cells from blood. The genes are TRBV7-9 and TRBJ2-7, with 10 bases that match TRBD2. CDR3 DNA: TGTGCCAGCAGCTTGGGGACTAGCGCGTACGAGCAGTACTTC. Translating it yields CASSLGTSAYEQYF.